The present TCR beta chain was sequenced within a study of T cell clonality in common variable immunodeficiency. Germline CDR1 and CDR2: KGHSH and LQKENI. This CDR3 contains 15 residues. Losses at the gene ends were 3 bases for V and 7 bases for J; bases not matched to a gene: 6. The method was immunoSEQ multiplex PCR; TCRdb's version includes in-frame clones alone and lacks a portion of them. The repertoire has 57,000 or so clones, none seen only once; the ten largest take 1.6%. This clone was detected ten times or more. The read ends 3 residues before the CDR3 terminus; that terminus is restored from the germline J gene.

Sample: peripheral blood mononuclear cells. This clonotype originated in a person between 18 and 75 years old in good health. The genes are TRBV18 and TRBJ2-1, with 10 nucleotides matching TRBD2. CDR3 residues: CASSPFASGSNEQFF. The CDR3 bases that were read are TGTGCCAGCTCACCGTTTGCTAGCGGGAGTAATGAG. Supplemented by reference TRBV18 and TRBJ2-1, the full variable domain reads NAGVMQNPRHLVRRRGQEARLRCSPMKGHSHVYWYRQLPEEGLKFMVYLQKENIIDESGMPKERFSAEFPKEGPSILRIQQVVRGDSAAYFCASSPFASGSNEQFFGPGTRLTVL.